This is a list of T cell receptor beta chains from one sample in a study of T cells of healthy individuals. From the 5' RACE reads, TCRdb called clonotypes with MiXCR, one entry per CDR3 protein. The table lists tens of thousands of distinct CDR3 sequences, about 4.2% of them singletons. Receptors originate from a human donor in good health. Each CDR3 is given with its conserved first and last residue. A D gene is named only where the DNA matches it firmly. A clone size is listed for some rows: how often the clone was seen (once, few, many), or a class if it is expanded.

>TRBD1|14|TRBV12-3/TRBV12-4|many|TRBJ2-7
TGTGCCAGCAGTATCCGGACAGGGGGGAACGAGCAGTACTTC
CASSIRTGGNEQYF
>NA|14|TRBV6-6|many|TRBJ1-5
TGTGCCAGCAGTTACGGCACAGTGCTTCAGCCCCAGCATTTT
CASSYGTVLQPQHF
>TRBD2|13|TRBV12-3/TRBV12-4|many|TRBJ2-5
TGTGCCACGACTAGCGGGGTTAGGGAGACCCAGTACTTC
CATTSGVRETQYF
>TRBD1|15|TRBV2|few|TRBJ1-4
TGTGCCAGCAGTGAACAGGGGGGAGGTAATGAAAAACTGTTTTTT
CASSEQGGGNEKLFF
>NA|13|TRBV6-5|many|TRBJ2-2
TGTGCCAGCGCTGGGATGGGGGACGGGGAGCTGTTTTTT
CASAGMGDGELFF
>NA|13|TRBV30|NA|TRBJ1-5
TGTGCCTGGAGTTCCAACTCGGATCAGCCCCAGCATTTT
CAWSSNSDQPQHF
>NA|15|TRBV5-8|many|TRBJ1-5
TGTGCCAGCACTACGGGGCAACATAGCAATCAGCCCCAGCATTTT
CASTTGQHSNQPQHF
>NA|15|TRBV6-5|many|TRBJ1-1
TGTGCCAGCAGGAAAGACGGGGTTTTGGCCACTGAAGCTTTCTTT
CASRKDGVLATEAFF
>TRBD1|17|TRBV18|few|TRBJ1-1
TGTGCCAGCTCACCCGTCCCGGGACAGGGGCTGAACACTGAAGCTTTCTTT
CASSPVPGQGLNTEAFF
>TRBD1|16|TRBV28|NA|TRBJ1-5
TGTGCCAGCAGTTTATACAAACAGGGGAGCAATCAGCCCCAGCATTTT
CASSLYKQGSNQPQHF
>NA|16|TRBV15|NA|TRBJ2-1
TGTGCCACCAGCAGAGACAGGGCGGTGTCCTACAATGAGCAGTTCTTC
CATSRDRAVSYNEQFF
>NA|14|TRBV10-1|many|TRBJ2-3
TGCGCCAGCACCGGGACTTGCACCACAGATACGCAGTATTTT
CASTGTCTTDTQYF
>NA|14|TRBV2|many|TRBJ2-5
TGTGCCAGCAGGCTGGGGACGGCACAAGAGACCCAGTACTTC
CASRLGTAQETQYF
>TRBD1|15|TRBV28|many|TRBJ2-7
TGTGCCAGCAGCCCTACGGGGACAGGGGTCTACGAGCAGTACTTC
CASSPTGTGVYEQYF
>NA|14|TRBV18|NA|TRBJ1-3
TGTGCCAGCTCTCACGGGGGGATCGGAAACACCATATATTTT
CASSHGGIGNTIYF
>NA|14|TRBV3-1|few|TRBJ1-1
TGTGCCAGCAGCCAAGAAGTTCGGGGATCCGAAGCTTTCTTT
CASSQEVRGSEAFF
>NA|14|TRBV6-6|medium-sized|TRBJ1-5
TGTGCCAGCTCCCCAGAGGGGGGGCATCAGCCCCAGCATTTT
CASSPEGGHQPQHF
>NA|13|TRBV20-1|many|TRBJ1-2
TGCAGTGCTAGAGGATTTCTAAACTATGGCTACACCTTC
CSARGFLNYGYTF
>NA|12|TRBV6-6|many|TRBJ1-2
TGTGCCATCGACAAGGGGCCGGGTGGCTACACCTTC
CAIDKGPGGYTF
>NA|12|TRBV29-1|many|TRBJ2-7
TGCAGCGTTGAAGATCTGGGATACGAGCAGTACTTC
CSVEDLGYEQYF
>NA|18|TRBV27|many|TRBJ2-6
TGTGCCAGCAGTTTATACAGGGCCGCTTACTCTGGGGCCAACGTCCTGACTTTC
CASSLYRAAYSGANVLTF
>TRBD1|13|TRBV7-9|many|TRBJ2-1
TGTGCCAGCAGCCCCGGGACAGGGGTTCGGAAGTTCTTC
CASSPGTGVRKFF
>NA|16|TRBV2|NA|TRBJ1-2
TGTGCCAGCAGCGCACTTACCGGGCCTAAAAACTATGGCTACACCTTC
CASSALTGPKNYGYTF
>NA|15|TRBV4-1|many|TRBJ2-1
TGCGCCAGCAGCCAAGATCCGATGGATTACAATGAGCAGTTCTTC
CASSQDPMDYNEQFF
>NA|14|TRBV11-2|NA|TRBJ2-1
TGTGCCAGCAGCCCACTTTTAGGGTACAATGAGCAGTTCTTC
CASSPLLGYNEQFF
>TRBD2|15|TRBV20-1|many|TRBJ2-1
TGCAGTGCTAGGGGCCCCGGGACTAGTATCGATGAGCAGTTCTTC
CSARGPGTSIDEQFF
>NA|12|TRBV5-4|many|TRBJ2-3
TGTGCCAGCAGCGAGGGGCCAGATACGCAGTATTTT
CASSEGPDTQYF
>NA|15|TRBV7-2|many|TRBJ2-7
TGTGCCAGCAGCTTATGGTCCGGGGCCTCTTACGAGCAGTACTTC
CASSLWSGASYEQYF
>NA|15|TRBV2|many|TRBJ2-7
TGTGCCAGCAGTCCGAGCCCTCAAGGCTCCTACGAGCAGTACTTC
CASSPSPQGSYEQYF
>TRBD1|16|TRBV20-1|many|TRBJ1-6
TGCAGTGCTAGTCCGCCTAGGACAGGGAAAAATTCACCCCTCCACTTT
CSASPPRTGKNSPLHF
>NA|12|TRBV6-5|NA|TRBJ1-1
TGTGCCAGCAGACGACAGCACACTGAAGCTTTCTTT
CASRRQHTEAFF
>NA|15|TRBV30|NA|TRBJ1-6
TGTGCCTGGAGCCAATGGGTCGGAAAGAATTCACCCCTCCACTTT
CAWSQWVGKNSPLHF
>NA|15|TRBV2|many|TRBJ1-6
TGTGCCAGCAGCCCCAGGGCCGCGAATAATTCACCCCTCCACTTT
CASSPRAANNSPLHF
>NA|12|TRBV5-6|many|TRBJ1-1
TGTGCCAGCAGCTTCTTTGGCACTGAAGCTTTCTTT
CASSFFGTEAFF
>NA|16|TRBV24-1|many|TRBJ2-3
TGTGCCACCAGTGACAGCCGGGACGGAGTCACAGATACGCAGTATTTT
CATSDSRDGVTDTQYF
>TRBD1|17|TRBV7-9|few|TRBJ1-4
TGTGCCAGCAGCTACAAACCCGGGACAGGGGGCGATGAAAAACTGTTTTTT
CASSYKPGTGGDEKLFF
>NA|11|TRBV4-2|many|TRBJ2-1
TGTGCCAGCAGCCAAGATAGGCTGCATGTCTTC
CASSQDRLHVF
>TRBD2|16|TRBV27|few|TRBJ2-2
TGTGCCAGCAGTTTCTACGGGGGGGCGGTCACCGGGGAGCTGTTTTTT
CASSFYGGAVTGELFF
>NA|12|TRBV2|many|TRBJ2-7
TGTGCCAGCATGGAACGCCGGTACGAGCAGTACTTC
CASMERRYEQYF
>NA|16|TRBV11-2|many|TRBJ1-6
TGTGCCAGCAGCTTACGGGGACTGCACTATAATTCACCCCTCCACTTT
CASSLRGLHYNSPLHF
>NA|14|TRBV6-2/TRBV6-3|NA|TRBJ2-1
TGTGCCAGCAGTTATAGCGAGGTGGGCAATGAGCAGTTCTTC
CASSYSEVGNEQFF
>TRBD2|17|TRBV7-2|NA|TRBJ2-7
TGTGCCAGCAGCTTAGCAAGGACTAGCGGGACTTTCTACGAGCAGTACTTC
CASSLARTSGTFYEQYF
>NA|17|TRBV5-5|NA|TRBJ2-4
TGTGCCAGCAGTCACGCAGGGGACTACCTTGGCAAAAACATTCAGTACTTC
CASSHAGDYLGKNIQYF
>NA|13|TRBV30|few|TRBJ1-2
TGTGCCTGGAGTGTAGGCAGGGCGTATGGCTACACCTTC
CAWSVGRAYGYTF
>NA|11|TRBV12-3/TRBV12-4|many|TRBJ1-1
TGTGCCAGCAGTCGCGGGACTGAAGCTTTCTTT
CASSRGTEAFF
>NA|14|TRBV27|few|TRBJ1-2
TGTGCCAGCAGCGCCCAGGCCCCCTCCTATGGCTACACCTTC
CASSAQAPSYGYTF
>TRBD1|16|TRBV4-1|few|TRBJ2-7
TGCGCCAGCAGCCAAGACTTCGCCGGGACAGCCTACGAGCAGTACTTC
CASSQDFAGTAYEQYF
>TRBD2|15|TRBV11-2|NA|TRBJ2-1
TGTGCCAGCAGCTTAATAGGCGGGGGGGCGAGTGAGCAGTTCTTC
CASSLIGGGASEQFF
>NA|16|TRBV20-1|many|TRBJ2-1
TGCAGTGCTACGGACCCGGGGGGCCACTCCTACAATGAGCAGTTCTTC
CSATDPGGHSYNEQFF
>NA|15|TRBV7-9|many|TRBJ1-4
TGTGCCAGCAGCTTATCAGGGACAACTAATGAAAAACTGTTTTTT
CASSLSGTTNEKLFF
>NA|13|TRBV29-1|many|TRBJ2-1
TGCAGCGGGCAGGGGTACCTCTACAATGAGCAGTTCTTC
CSGQGYLYNEQFF
>TRBD1|13|TRBV12-3/TRBV12-4|many|TRBJ2-1
TGTGCCAGCAGACTAACAGGGGATAATGAGCAGTTCTTC
CASRLTGDNEQFF
>TRBD1|15|TRBV6-1|few|TRBJ2-1
TGTGCCAGCAGTGAAGTGGGACAGGGGTTCGATGAGCAGTTCTTC
CASSEVGQGFDEQFF
>TRBD2|13|TRBV29-1|many|TRBJ2-3
TGCAGCTCCGGAACTAGCGGCACAGATACGCAGTATTTT
CSSGTSGTDTQYF
>NA|16|TRBV30|NA|TRBJ2-6
TGTGCCTGGAGTGGGGCCCGACCCTCTGGGGCCAACGTCCTGACTTTC
CAWSGARPSGANVLTF
>NA|16|TRBV29-1|few|TRBJ1-2
TGCAGCGTTGAATGGGACATTAGAATCCCGATGAATGGCTACACCTTC
CSVEWDIRIPMNGYTF
>TRBD2|15|TRBV11-2|NA|TRBJ2-3
TGTGCCAGCAGCTTGGTAGCGGGAGGGGCAGATACGCAGTATTTT
CASSLVAGGADTQYF
>NA|14|TRBV7-8|many|TRBJ1-1
TGTGCCAGCAGCTTACCAGGGGAGAACACTGAAGCTTTCTTT
CASSLPGENTEAFF
>TRBD2|17|TRBV7-3|NA|TRBJ2-3
TGTGCCAGCAGCTTTCCCCGGTCTAGCGGGTGCACAGATACGCAGTATTTT
CASSFPRSSGCTDTQYF